Sequencing of this T cell receptor beta chain was carried out in a study of blood T cell repertoires in COVID-19. The overall study: Acute and convalescent COVID-19 samples came from the United States, Italy and Spain. T cells, B-cell-depleted T cells, or PBMCs provided the cDNA or gDNA that served as material.

Source study methods: Researchers report that nucleated cell counts were estimated from reference gene primer amplification. Sequencing used immunoSEQ multiplex PCR; TCRdb keeps in-frame clones, though not all of them. The V and J calls and clone size were taken over from that table, and D and trimming were inferred from the DNA. The sample consists of some 180,000 clones, about 81% of them appearing once. In its sample, this clone was seen once. Patients in Seattle were enrolled during active infection, then followed longitudinally. The V gene end was trimmed by 2 bases and the J gene end by 2 bases; junction bases not matched to a gene: 2. Germline V gene lookup returns CDR1 SGHNT and CDR2 YYREEE (reference sequence). CDR3 size: 14 residues.

The chain combines TRBV5-4 with TRBJ2-7, with 9 bases that match TRBD2. Sequencing was carried out using peripheral blood. The TCR was taken from a woman aged 55-70 years with COVID-19, enrolled during active disease. In nucleotides, the CDR3 is TGTGCCAGCAGCTTAGGCGGGAGGGCCTACGAGCAGTACTTC. This translates into CASSLGGRAYEQYF.